This T cell receptor (beta chain) emerged from a study of T cells in Graves' hyperthyroidism and ophthalmopathy. This clonotype occurred a few times. Trimming cost V 3 bases and J 9 bases; bases outside gene matches: 6. This CDR3 has 13 residues. Per the germline V gene, CDR1 is SGHDT and CDR2 is YYEEEE. TCR beta CDR3 sequences were amplified from RNA transcripts. TCR CDR3 regions were first amplified by RT-PCR with HTBI primers. MiXCR was run by TCRdb on the multiplex PCR reads, yielding one entry per CDR3 protein. The sample records 700,000 or so distinct CDR3 sequences, about 16% being singletons. Sequencing used blood. The sequence derives from a young man with Graves' hyperthyroidism. The rearrangement uses TRBV5-6 and TRBJ2-1; 7 nucleotides line up with TRBD2. This chain's CDR3 is CASSSRGVSEQFF. The CDR3 region has the DNA TGTGCCAGCAGCTCACGGGGGGTGAGTGAGCAGTTCTTC.